The clone carrying this TCR beta chain was detected a few times. Its target is not known. The second PCR ran about 6 to 12 cycles with a sample-barcoded 5' primer and J-beta primers. Each cDNA molecule carried a tag from a template-switch adaptor that contained 12 random nucleotides. A single record per CDR3 protein comes from TCRdb applying MiXCR to the 5' RACE reads. This table has about 720,000 distinct CDR3 sequences, 20% to 25% appearing once. Isolated PBMCs totaled at least 6 million in each sample. The sample comes from a study of blood T cells in healthy people across ages. Study findings and constraints: Naive and antigen-experienced cells could not be conclusively compared, given unsorted PBMCs. Considered underestimates were the diversity estimates obtained from one million T cells.

This receptor was taken from a man between 65 and 85 years old in good health. Sequencing was done on a sample of blood.

CDR3 protein: CASSRAGGPKTDTQYF. For the CDR3, the DNA is TGTGCCAGCAGCCGAGCGGGGGGGCCTAAAACAGATACGCAGTATTTT. The chain uses TRBV14 and TRBJ2-3, with TRBD2 identical over 10 bases. The CDR3 sequence is 16 residues long. The germline gives CDR1 SGHDN, CDR2 FVKESK. With 4 bases clipped from V and 3 bases from J, the junction kept 7 bases outside the gene matches.